The entry that follows covers one T cell receptor beta chain sequence. What it binds is unknown. The table came from immunoSEQ multiplex PCR; TCRdb's copy has only in-frame clones and leaves some out. The sample lists about 58,000 clones, around four fifths occurring once. The data stem from a study of OX40 agonist ivuxolimab in advanced cancers. Study overall: Patients assigned to dose escalation were diagnosed with hepatocellular carcinoma, melanoma, renal cell or head and neck cancer. Averaging 60 years in age, with a range of roughly 20 to 90, the cohort was approximately 83% male. Findings and caveats of the study: Those patients achieving a partial response at 0.1-3.0 mg/kg showed among the lowest clonal expansion.

Blood samples were obtained at baseline, cycle 4 day 1, and cycle 7 day 1. CDR3 length: 13 residues. Trimming at V came to 1 base and at J to 10 bases, leaving 5 bases not matched to a gene. Looked up from germline, CDR1 is SGHVS and CDR2 is FQNEAQ. Sequenced here: CD4+ or CD8+ T cells sorted from blood, sampled in a trial of the OX40 agonist ivuxolimab. V is TRBV7-8 and J is TRBJ1-1, with 8 bases lining up with TRBD1. The TCR was taken from an adult with an advanced solid tumor such as melanoma, head and neck, liver or kidney cancer. CDR3 nucleotide sequence: TGTGCCAGCAGCTTAGGGACAGGGAGGGGAGCTTTCTTT. It specifies CASSLGTGRGAFF.